These 26 T cell receptor beta chains came from one sample sequenced in a study of PD-1 blockade in classical Hodgkin lymphoma. Only in-frame clones appear in the TCRdb table, and some are missing; sequencing was by immunoSEQ multiplex PCR. Among tens of thousands of clones listed, about 71% were seen once. Each of the patients experienced relapse following autologous stem cell transplantation, and their brentuximab vedotin exposure differed. Sequenced material: peripheral blood mononuclear cells (PBMCs), taken at baseline. Receptors were obtained from a human donor with classical Hodgkin lymphoma.

The chain employs TRBV4-1 and TRBJ2-7; D gene unclear. CDR1 and CDR2 (germline): MGHRA, YSYEKL. CDR3 length: 13 amino acids. V lost 1 base, J lost 3 bases, and 7 bases lay in between. CDR3 loop: CASSQAVGYEQYV. The CDR3 bases are TGCGCCAGCAGCCAAGCGGTCGGCTACGAGCAGTACGTC.

The chain recombines TRBV7-9 with TRBJ1-6; D unclear. The V end was cut by 4 bases, the J end by 2 bases, with 9 bases between. The CDR3 has 15 amino acids. In germline, CDR1 is SEHNR, CDR2 FQNEAQ (reference sequence). CDR3: CASSSGGPYNSPLHF. CDR3 in DNA: TGTGCCAGCAGCTCCGGAGGCCCCTATAATTCACCCCTCCACTTT.

The chain employs TRBV5-1 and TRBJ2-1; 11 bases match TRBD2. V shed 4 bases and J 3 bases; nucleotides not matched to a gene: 6. The CDR3 spans 16 residues. The germline V gene has CDR1 SGHRS and CDR2 YFSETQ. The CDR3 region has the DNA TGCGCCAGCAGCGGCGGACTAGCGGGCGGCTACAATGAGCAGTTCTTC. It specifies CASSGGLAGGYNEQFF.

The V and J genes are TRBV19 and TRBJ1-1; D is perhaps TRBD1 (5 bases). The CDR3 has 13 residues. With 6 bases removed from V and 0 bases from J, the gap between germline ends came to 8 bases. The V gene's germline CDR1 is LNHDA and CDR2 SQIVND (reference sequence). This chain's CDR3 is CASSRQLNTEAFF. As DNA, the CDR3 is TGTGCCAGTAGCCGACAGCTGAACACTGAAGCTTTCTTT.

This chain links TRBV10-3 with TRBJ1-1; D is uncertain. V was trimmed by 3 bases and J by 1 base, leaving 12 bases between them. The germline V gene encodes CDR1 ENHRY and CDR2 SYGVKD. CDR3 size: 15 residues. CDR3 loop: CAISDSGDKNTEAFF. The CDR3, as DNA: TGTGCCATCAGTGACTCCGGTGACAAGAACACTGAAGCTTTCTTT.

The gene calls are TRBV7-9 and TRBJ2-3; either TRBD1 or TRBD2 may supply D (5 bases each). Trimming cost V 5 bases and J 11 bases, with 23 bases left between them. The CDR3 runs 15 residues. Germline V gene data show CDR1 as SEHNR and CDR2 as FQNEAQ (reference sequence). Here the CDR3 reads CASSLLWTLEGRQYF. The CDR3, as DNA: TGTGCCAGCAGCCTCCTATGGACTCTCGAGGGACGGCAGTATTTT.

This rearrangement joins TRBV27 to TRBJ2-3, with 12 bases identical to TRBD2. The CDR3 is 16 amino acids. Trimming cost V 5 bases and J 3 bases; bases outside gene matches: 6. Germline V gene sequence: CDR1 MNHEY, CDR2 SMNVEV (reference sequence). The DNA for the CDR3 is TGTGCCAGCAGTCCCACTAGCGGGAGGCGGACAGATACGCAGTATTTT. This codes for CASSPTSGRRTDTQYF.

The chain is built from TRBV29-1 and TRBJ1-2, with 7 bases aligning to TRBD1. J gave up 2 bases and V 7 bases, and 10 bases lay outside the gene matches. Germline assignment: CDR1 SQVTM and CDR2 ANQGSEA. CDR3 length: 14 amino acids. The CDR3 DNA is TGCAGCGCTGCAGTCGGACAGGCGAACTATGGCTACACCTTC. It is translated as CSAAVGQANYGYTF.

This clone has a handful of counts. The chain has TRBV18 and TRBJ1-1, with TRBD1 matching 8 bases. The length of the CDR3 is 15 residues. V lost 4 bases, J lost 12 bases, and 16 bases stayed unmatched. Germline lookup yields CDR1 KGHSH and CDR2 LQKENI. DNA for the CDR3: TGTGCCAGCTCACTACACCTCGACAGGGGCGGATGGACTTTCTTT. The encoded protein is CASSLHLDRGGWTFF.

This chain uses TRBV6-5 with TRBJ2-1; 15 bases align to TRBD2. The CDR3 runs to 16 residues. Germline V gives CDR1 MNHEY, CDR2 SVGAGI. The trim removed 4 bases at V and 7 bases at J, leaving 5 bases unmatched. For the CDR3, the DNA is TGTGCCAGCAGTTTACAGGGGACTAGCGGGAGGAATGAGCAGTTCTTC. This codes for CASSLQGTSGRNEQFF.

V and J are TRBV19 and TRBJ2-7; the D gene is possibly TRBD2 (6 bases). Germline-derived CDR1 and CDR2 are LNHDA and SQIVND (reference sequence). Trimming pared 10 bases from V and 0 bases from J, leaving 10 bases between. CDR3 size: 12 residues. Here the CDR3 DNA reads TGTGCCACTAGCGTCTCCTCCTACGAGCAGTACTTC. Protein product: CATSVSSYEQYF.

The rearrangement links TRBV5-1 to TRBJ2-5, with TRBD2 identical over 7 bases. Germline CDR1 reads SGHRS; CDR2 reads YFSETQ. The V and J ends lost 0 bases and 1 base, in that order; junction bases with no gene match: 6. The CDR3 consists of 16 residues. The CDR3: CASSLVRGTIQETQYF. The CDR3 coding sequence is TGCGCCAGCAGCTTGGTAAGAGGGACTATCCAAGAGACCCAGTACTTC. Drawing the rest from reference TRBV5-1 and TRBJ2-5, the complete variable domain is KAGVTQTPRYLIKTRGQQVTLSCSPISGHRSVSWYQQTPGQGLQFLFEYFSETQRNKGNFPGRFSGRQFSNSRSEMNVSTLELGDSALYLCASSLVRGTIQETQYFGPGTRLLVL.

V gene TRBV6-5 combines with J gene TRBJ1-2; 7 bases agree with TRBD1. V shed 11 bases, J shed 6 bases, and the junction held 12 bases outside the gene matches. This CDR3 has 13 residues. Germline values: CDR1 MNHEY, CDR2 SVGAGI. CDR3 in DNA: TGTGCCTGTAAACAGGGGACCCGTGATGGCTACACCTTC. Amino acids: CACKQGTRDGYTF.

The V and J genes are TRBV7-2 and TRBJ2-6; either TRBD1 or TRBD2 may supply D (5 bases each). Germline CDR1 is SGHTA and CDR2 is FQGNSA. V was shortened by 1 base and J by 1 base, with 5 bases between the two germline ends. The CDR3 runs 15 residues. CDR3 region: CASSLGGSGANVLTF. CDR3 nucleotides: TGTGCCAGCAGCTTAGGGGGGTCTGGGGCCAACGTCCTGACTTTC. Full variable domain (rest looked up from reference TRBV7-2 and TRBJ2-6): GAGVSQSPSNKVTEKGKDVELRCDPISGHTALYWYRQSLGQGLEFLIYFQGNSAPDKSGLPSDRFSAERTGGSVSTLTIQRTQQEDSAVYLCASSLGGSGANVLTFGAGSRLTVL.

This clone was picked up a small number of times. The J gene is TRBJ1-1, the V gene TRBV29-1, with no clear D. The CDR3 totals 10 residues. CDR1 and CDR2 (germline): SQVTM, ANQGSEA. Trimming stripped 6 bases from V and 6 bases from J, with 8 bases between. The chain's CDR3 is CSVMSAEAFF. The CDR3 DNA sequence: TGCAGCGTGATGTCTGCTGAAGCTTTCTTT.

In its sample, this clone is medium-sized. The chain carries TRBV29-1 and TRBJ2-7; the match to TRBD1 covers 11 bases. This CDR3 is 13 amino acids long. CDR1 SQVTM and CDR2 ANQGSEA come from the germline V gene. With V trimmed by 4 bases and J by 2 bases, 1 base remained unmatched. DNA for the CDR3: TGCAGCGTTGGGACAGGGGGCCCCTACGAGCAGTACTTC. It specifies CSVGTGGPYEQYF.

The chain has TRBV6-1 and TRBJ2-3; 10 bases are shared with TRBD1. Per the germline V gene, CDR1 is MNHNS and CDR2 is SASEGT. This CDR3 is 15 amino acids long. After removal of 6 bases from V and 1 base from J, the junction contained 4 bases not matched to a gene. The CDR3 DNA reads TGTGCCAGCAGACCCGGGACAGGGGGCACAGATACGCAGTATTTT. Amino acids: CASRPGTGGTDTQYF.

This chain links TRBV9 with TRBJ2-3, with TRBD2 matching 8 bases. This CDR3 contains 16 residues. The germline V gene encodes CDR1 SGDLS and CDR2 YYNGEE. J gave up 1 base and V 3 bases, and 7 bases lay outside the gene matches. The CDR3 is CASSATGGARTDTQYF. The CDR3 region has the DNA TGTGCCAGCAGCGCCACGGGGGGGGCCCGCACAGATACGCAGTATTTT.

The J gene is TRBJ1-3, the V gene TRBV7-9, with D possibly being TRBD1 (6 bases). V was shortened by 5 bases and J by 0 bases, with 14 bases between the two germline ends. The CDR3 has 16 residues. Germline V gives CDR1 SEHNR, CDR2 FQNEAQ (reference sequence). In DNA form, the CDR3 reads TGTGCCAGCAGCAATTCGGACAGATCCTCTGGAAACACCATATATTTT. Translating it yields CASSNSDRSSGNTIYF.

This clone was seen only a few times. The chain links TRBV1 to TRBJ2-5; the listed D gene, TRBD2, was not tested against the DNA. TRBV1 is a recognized pseudogene. The CDR3 sequence is 16 residues long. The CDR3 nucleotides read TGCACCAGAAGCTCGGGACTAGCGGGAGGGGGCGAGACCCAGTACTTC. As protein: CTRSSGLAGGGETQYF.

The rearrangement uses TRBV6-5 and TRBJ1-1; no definite D call. Germline CDR1 reads MNHEY; CDR2 reads SVGAGI. Trimming took off 0 bases at V and 0 bases at J, with 8 bases between the two ends. This CDR3 spans 15 amino acids. CDR3 loop: CASSYSINMNTEAFF. The CDR3 nucleotides read TGTGCCAGCAGTTACTCGATTAACATGAACACTGAAGCTTTCTTT.

This chain links TRBV5-5 with TRBJ1-5, with D hard to call. The CDR3 contains 15 residues. Germline V lookup: CDR1 SGHKS, CDR2 YYEKEE (reference sequence). Deletions cut 2 bases from V and 6 bases from J, with 15 bases between. In DNA form, the CDR3 reads TGTGCCAGCAGCTTAGTCGTGGCAACGCGTCAGCCCCAGCATTTT. Its protein is CASSLVVATRQPQHF.

The J gene is TRBJ1-5, the V gene TRBV28; D unresolved. This CDR3 spans 12 amino acids. Germline V gene data show CDR1 as MDHEN and CDR2 as SYDVKM. Deletions cut 4 bases from V and 9 bases from J, with 10 bases between. CDR3 in amino acids: CASSSPSLPQHF. CDR3 DNA: TGTGCCAGCAGTTCCCCCTCGTTGCCCCAGCATTTT.

This clone has just a few counts. The chain has TRBV28 and TRBJ1-5; the D is unclear. The CDR3 covers 16 residues. Germline CDR1 and CDR2: MDHEN and SYDVKM. V lost 4 bases, J lost 2 bases, and 15 bases lay in between. CDR3 nucleotide sequence: TGTGCCAGCAGTTCGCCGGAGGGTGTGGGCAATCAGCCCCAGCATTTT. Protein product: CASSSPEGVGNQPQHF.

The DNA for the CDR3 is TGTGCCAGCAGCTTGGTATTCGGACAGAATGAAAAACTGTTTTTT. Translated, it gives CASSLVFGQNEKLFF. This chain links TRBV5-6 with TRBJ1-4; perhaps TRBD1 as D (6 bases). Trimming stripped 0 bases from V and 5 bases from J, with 11 bases between. The CDR3 loop spans 15 amino acids. Germline V gives CDR1 SGHDT, CDR2 YYEEEE.

This clone was seen ten or more times. V usage is TRBV28 and J usage is TRBJ1-1, with TRBD1 matching 7 bases. Germline V CDR1 and CDR2: MDHEN, SYDVKM. The CDR3 runs 13 residues. Trimming at V came to 6 bases and at J to 4 bases, leaving 5 bases not matched to a gene. This CDR3 reads CASSLPGGTEAFF. Here the CDR3 DNA reads TGTGCCAGCAGCCTACCAGGGGGCACTGAAGCTTTCTTT.